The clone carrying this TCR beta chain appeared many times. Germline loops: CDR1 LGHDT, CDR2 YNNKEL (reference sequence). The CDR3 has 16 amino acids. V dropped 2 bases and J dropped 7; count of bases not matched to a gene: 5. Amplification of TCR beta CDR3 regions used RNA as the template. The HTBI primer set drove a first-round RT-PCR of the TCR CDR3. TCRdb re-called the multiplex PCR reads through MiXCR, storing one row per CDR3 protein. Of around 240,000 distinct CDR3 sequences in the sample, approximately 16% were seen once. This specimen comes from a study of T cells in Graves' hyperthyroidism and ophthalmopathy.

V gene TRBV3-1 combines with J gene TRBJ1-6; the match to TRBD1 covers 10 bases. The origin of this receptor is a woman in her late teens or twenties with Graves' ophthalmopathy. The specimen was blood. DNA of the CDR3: TGTGCCAGCAGCCAAACAGGACAGGGGGGAAATTCACCCCTCCACTTT. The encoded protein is CASSQTGQGGNSPLHF. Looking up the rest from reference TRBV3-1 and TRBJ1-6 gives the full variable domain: DTAVSQTPKYLVTQMGNDKSIKCEQNLGHDTMYWYKQDSKKFLKIMFSYNNKELIINETVPNRFSPKSPDKAHLNLHINSLELGDSAVYFCASSQTGQGGNSPLHFGNGTRLTVT.